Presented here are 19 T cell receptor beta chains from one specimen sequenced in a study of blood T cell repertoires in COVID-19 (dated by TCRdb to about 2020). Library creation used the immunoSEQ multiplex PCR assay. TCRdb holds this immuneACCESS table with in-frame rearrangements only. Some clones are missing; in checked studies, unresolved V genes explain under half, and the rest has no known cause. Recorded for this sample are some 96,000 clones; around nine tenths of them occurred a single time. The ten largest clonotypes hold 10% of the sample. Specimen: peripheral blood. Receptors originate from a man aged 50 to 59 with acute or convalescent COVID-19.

CDR3 sequence: CASSLSKGAGGYYEQYF. CDR3 DNA sequence: TGTGCCAGCAGCTTATCCAAGGGGGCAGGGGGGTACTACGAGCAGTACTTC. J is TRBJ2-7 and V is TRBV11-2; maybe TRBD1 (7 bases). The CDR3 runs to 17 residues. Germline V gene lookup returns CDR1 SGHAT and CDR2 FQNNGV. V gave up 2 bases and J gave up 3 bases, with 20 bases separating them.

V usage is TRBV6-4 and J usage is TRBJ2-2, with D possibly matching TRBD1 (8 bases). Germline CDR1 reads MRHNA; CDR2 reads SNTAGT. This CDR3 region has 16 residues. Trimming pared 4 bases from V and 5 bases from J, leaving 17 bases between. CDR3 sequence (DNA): TGTGCCAGCAGTGGGGGGGGACAGGTCCTAACCGGGGAGCTGTTTTTT. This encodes CASSGGGQVLTGELFF.

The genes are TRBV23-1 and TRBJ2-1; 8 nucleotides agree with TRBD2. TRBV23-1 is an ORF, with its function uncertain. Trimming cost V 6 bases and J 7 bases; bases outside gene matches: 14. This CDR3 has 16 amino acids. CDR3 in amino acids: CASSQPPGGRSNEQFF. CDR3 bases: TGCGCCAGCAGCCAACCTCCCGGCGGGAGGAGTAATGAGCAGTTCTTC.

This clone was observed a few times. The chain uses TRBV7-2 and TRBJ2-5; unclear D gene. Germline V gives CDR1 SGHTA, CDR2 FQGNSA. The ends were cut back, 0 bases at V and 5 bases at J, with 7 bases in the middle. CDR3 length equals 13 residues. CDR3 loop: CASSLAQIETQYF. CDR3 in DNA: TGTGCCAGCAGCTTAGCACAGATCGAGACCCAGTACTTC.

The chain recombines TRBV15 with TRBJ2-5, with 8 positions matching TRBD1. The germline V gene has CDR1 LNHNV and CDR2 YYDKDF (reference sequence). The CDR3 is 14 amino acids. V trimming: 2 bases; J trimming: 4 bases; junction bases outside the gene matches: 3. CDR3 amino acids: CATSRRDRRETQYF. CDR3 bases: TGTGCCACCAGCAGAAGGGACAGGAGAGAGACCCAGTACTTC.

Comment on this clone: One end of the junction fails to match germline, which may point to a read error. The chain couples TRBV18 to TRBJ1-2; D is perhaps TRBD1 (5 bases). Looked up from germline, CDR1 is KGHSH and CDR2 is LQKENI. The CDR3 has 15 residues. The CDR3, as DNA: TGTGCCAGCTCAGCACCGACTCAGGGAACTTATGGCTACACCTTC. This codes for CASSAPTQGTYGYTF. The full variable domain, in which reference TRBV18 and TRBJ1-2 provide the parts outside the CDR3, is NAGVMQNPRHLVRRRGQEARLRCSPMKGHSHVYWYRQLPEEGLKFMVYLQKENIIDESGMPKERFSAEFPKEGPSILRIQQVVRGDSAAYFCASSAPTQGTYGYTFGSGTRLTVV.

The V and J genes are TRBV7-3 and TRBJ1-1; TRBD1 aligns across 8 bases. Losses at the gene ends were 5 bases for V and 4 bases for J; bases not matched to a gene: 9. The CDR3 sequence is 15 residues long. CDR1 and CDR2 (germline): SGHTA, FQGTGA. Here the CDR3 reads CASSLTGQGPTEAFF. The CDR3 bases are TGTGCCAGCAGCCTTACAGGACAGGGACCCACTGAAGCTTTCTTT.

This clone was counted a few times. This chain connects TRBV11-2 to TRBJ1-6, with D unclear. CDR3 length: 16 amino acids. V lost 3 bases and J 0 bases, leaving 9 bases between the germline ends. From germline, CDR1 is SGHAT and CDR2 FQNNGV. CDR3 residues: CASSLRASSYNSPLHF. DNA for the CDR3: TGTGCCAGCAGCTTGAGGGCGAGCTCCTATAATTCACCCCTCCACTTT.

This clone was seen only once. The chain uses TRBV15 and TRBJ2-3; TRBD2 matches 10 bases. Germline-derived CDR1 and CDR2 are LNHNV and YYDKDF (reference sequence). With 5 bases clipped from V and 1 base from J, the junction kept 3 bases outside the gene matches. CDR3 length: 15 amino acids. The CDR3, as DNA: TGTGCCACCAGCCCGGGGACTAGCGGCACAGATACGCAGTATTTT. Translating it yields CATSPGTSGTDTQYF.

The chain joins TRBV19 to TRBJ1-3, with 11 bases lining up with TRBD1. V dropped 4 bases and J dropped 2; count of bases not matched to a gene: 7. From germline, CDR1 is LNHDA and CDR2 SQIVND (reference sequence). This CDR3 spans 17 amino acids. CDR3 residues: CASSNPGQGVPGNTIYF. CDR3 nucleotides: TGTGCCAGTAGTAACCCGGGACAGGGGGTCCCTGGAAACACCATATATTTT.

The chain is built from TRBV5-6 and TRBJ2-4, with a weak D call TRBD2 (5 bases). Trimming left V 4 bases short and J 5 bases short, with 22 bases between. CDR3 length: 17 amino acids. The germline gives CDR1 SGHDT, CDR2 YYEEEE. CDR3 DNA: TGTGCCAGCAGCGCTAAAGGACGGGGTCTTGTTGAAAACATTCAGTACTTC. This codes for CASSAKGRGLVENIQYF.

The CDR3 loop is CAEGQGANEQFF. As DNA, the CDR3 is TGTGCCGAGGGACAGGGGGCTAATGAGCAGTTCTTC. This chain links TRBV7-2 with TRBJ2-1; 12 nucleotides line up with TRBD1. Germline lookup yields CDR1 SGHTA and CDR2 FQGNSA. Unmatched junction bases numbered 3, after V lost 11 bases and J lost 7 bases. The CDR3 totals 12 residues.

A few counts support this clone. The CDR3 DNA follows: TGTGCCAGCAGCGTAGATCTAGGTGGGGTGGCGGGGAATAGCAATCAGCCCCAGCATTTT. It is translated as CASSVDLGGVAGNSNQPQHF. The chain employs TRBV9 and TRBJ1-5; D is undetermined. From germline, CDR1 is SGDLS and CDR2 YYNGEE. With 0 bases removed from V and 0 bases from J, the gap between germline ends came to 22 bases. The CDR3 is made up of 20 amino acids.

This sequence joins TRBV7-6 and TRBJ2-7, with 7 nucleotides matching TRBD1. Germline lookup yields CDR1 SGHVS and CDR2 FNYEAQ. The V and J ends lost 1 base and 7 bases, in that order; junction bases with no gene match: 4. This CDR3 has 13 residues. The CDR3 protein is CASSLGQGLEQYF. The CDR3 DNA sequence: TGTGCCAGCAGCTTAGGACAGGGATTGGAGCAGTACTTC. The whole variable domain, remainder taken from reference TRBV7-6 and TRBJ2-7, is GAGVSQSPRYKVTKRGQDVALRCDPISGHVSLYWYRQALGQGPEFLTYFNYEAQQDKSGLPNDRFSAERPEGSISTLTIQRTEQRDSAMYRCASSLGQGLEQYFGPGTRLTVT.

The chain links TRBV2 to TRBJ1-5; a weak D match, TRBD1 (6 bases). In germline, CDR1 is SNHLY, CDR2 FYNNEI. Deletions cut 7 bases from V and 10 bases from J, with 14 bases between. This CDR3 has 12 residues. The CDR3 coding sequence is TGTGCCAGCAAAGGGGGGGGGTTACCCCAGCATTTT. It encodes CASKGGGLPQHF.

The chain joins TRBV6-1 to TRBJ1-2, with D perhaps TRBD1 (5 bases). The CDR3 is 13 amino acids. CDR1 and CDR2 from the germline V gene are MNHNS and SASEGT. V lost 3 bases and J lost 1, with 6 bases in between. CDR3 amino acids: CASSDRVNYGYTF. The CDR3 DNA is TGTGCCAGCAGTGACAGGGTTAACTATGGCTACACCTTC.

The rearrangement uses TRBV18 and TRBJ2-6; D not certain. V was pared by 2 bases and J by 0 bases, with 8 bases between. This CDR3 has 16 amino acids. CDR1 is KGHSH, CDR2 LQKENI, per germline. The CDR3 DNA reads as TGTGCCAGCTCACCAGCACCGAGCTCTGGGGCCAACGTCCTGACTTTC. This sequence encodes CASSPAPSSGANVLTF.

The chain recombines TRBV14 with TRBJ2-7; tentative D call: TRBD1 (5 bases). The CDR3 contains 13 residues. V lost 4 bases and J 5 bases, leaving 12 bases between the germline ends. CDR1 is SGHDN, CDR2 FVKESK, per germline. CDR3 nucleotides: TGTGCCAGCAGCCGGACACAAATTCACGAGCAGTACTTC. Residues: CASSRTQIHEQYF.

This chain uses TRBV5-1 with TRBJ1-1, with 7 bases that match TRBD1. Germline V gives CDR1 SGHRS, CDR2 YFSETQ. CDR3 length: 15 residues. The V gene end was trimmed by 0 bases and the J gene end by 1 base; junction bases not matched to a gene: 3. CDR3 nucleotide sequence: TGCGCCAGCAGCTTGGGGGGGACAGCGAACACTGAAGCTTTCTTT. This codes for CASSLGGTANTEAFF.